Listed below are T cell receptor beta chains from one sample, sequenced in a study of blood T cell repertoires in COVID-19. Generated by immunoSEQ multiplex PCR, the TCRdb table keeps only in-frame clones and is missing some. This repertoire shows 87,000 or so clones, over 80% found once; its top ten account for about 2.1%. Sequencing was performed on peripheral blood. The receptor set was obtained from a woman aged 70 to 79 with acute or convalescent COVID-19. The CDR3 runs from the conserved cysteine through the conserved F or W. The order of the fields is CDR3 protein, CDR3 DNA, D gene, J gene, clone size, V gene. A D gene is named only where the DNA matches it firmly. Rows give clone size only sometimes, using once, few, many, or a class for an expanded clone.

CDR3aa: CASSPSSGGVDGYTF; CDR3nt: TGTGCCAGCTCACCAAGTTCCGGAGGGGTCGATGGCTACACCTTC; d_gene: NA; j_gene: TRBJ1-2; abundance: few; v_gene: TRBV18
CDR3aa: CASSPRGDGYTF; CDR3nt: TGCGCCAGCAGCCCCCGGGGAGATGGCTACACCTTC; d_gene: NA; j_gene: TRBJ1-2; abundance: once; v_gene: TRBV4-1
CDR3aa: CASSRQETQYF; CDR3nt: TGTGCCAGCAGCCGGCAAGAGACCCAGTACTTC; d_gene: NA; j_gene: TRBJ2-5; abundance: NA; v_gene: TRBV2
CDR3aa: CASSPTPQGQGTEAFF; CDR3nt: TGTGCCAGCTCTCCTACACCCCAGGGACAGGGCACTGAAGCTTTCTTT; d_gene: TRBD1; j_gene: TRBJ1-1; abundance: NA; v_gene: TRBV18
CDR3aa: CASSFDREEGYTF; CDR3nt: TGTGCCAGCAGCTTTGACAGGGAGGAGGGCTACACCTTC; d_gene: TRBD1; j_gene: TRBJ1-2; abundance: NA; v_gene: TRBV6-5
CDR3aa: CASSPDRDIKAFF; CDR3nt: TGTGCCAGCAGCCCGGACAGGGATATTAAAGCTTTCTTT; d_gene: TRBD1; j_gene: TRBJ1-1; abundance: once; v_gene: TRBV27
CDR3aa: CASSAPERAKNIQYF; CDR3nt: TGTGCCAGCAGCGCGCCTGAGAGGGCCAAAAACATTCAGTACTTC; d_gene: NA; j_gene: TRBJ2-4; abundance: NA; v_gene: TRBV9
CDR3aa: CASRKEQSYGYTF; CDR3nt: TGTGCCAGCAGGAAAGAACAGAGCTATGGCTACACCTTC; d_gene: NA; j_gene: TRBJ1-2; abundance: NA; v_gene: TRBV2
CDR3aa: CAIRNQGLNEKLFF; CDR3nt: TGTGCCATCAGAAACCAGGGACTTAATGAAAAACTGTTTTTT; d_gene: NA; j_gene: TRBJ1-4; abundance: NA; v_gene: TRBV10-3
CDR3aa: CASSLVQGGYEQYF; CDR3nt: TGTGCCAGCAGCTTAGTACAGGGAGGGTACGAGCAGTACTTC; d_gene: NA; j_gene: TRBJ2-7; abundance: NA; v_gene: TRBV7-2
CDR3aa: CASSDDNGGASGETQYF; CDR3nt: TGTGCCAGCAGTGATGATAACGGGGGGGCCTCAGGGGAGACCCAGTACTTC; d_gene: TRBD2; j_gene: TRBJ2-5; abundance: NA; v_gene: TRBV2
CDR3aa: CASSYSGGNYGYTF; CDR3nt: TGTGCCAGCAGTTACTCCGGAGGTAACTATGGCTACACCTTC; d_gene: NA; j_gene: TRBJ1-2; abundance: NA; v_gene: TRBV6-6
CDR3aa: CASSESPGGGYTF; CDR3nt: TGCGCCAGCAGTGAGTCGCCGGGAGGTGGCTACACCTTC; d_gene: NA; j_gene: TRBJ1-2; abundance: NA; v_gene: TRBV10-1
CDR3aa: CATSRELGGYEQYF; CDR3nt: TGTGCCACCAGCAGGGAACTAGGTGGCTACGAGCAGTACTTC; d_gene: NA; j_gene: TRBJ2-7; abundance: NA; v_gene: TRBV15
CDR3aa: CASSFRQERETQYF; CDR3nt: TGTGCCAGCAGCTTCCGGCAGGAGCGGGAGACCCAGTACTTC; d_gene: NA; j_gene: TRBJ2-5; abundance: few; v_gene: TRBV11-3
CDR3aa: CASSLKGAGYGYTF; CDR3nt: TGTGCCAGCAGCTTGAAGGGAGCGGGCTATGGCTACACCTTC; d_gene: NA; j_gene: TRBJ1-2; abundance: NA; v_gene: TRBV5-6
CDR3aa: CASSLLREVNEKLFF; CDR3nt: TGTGCCAGTAGTCTTCTCCGGGAGGTTAATGAAAAACTGTTTTTT; d_gene: NA; j_gene: TRBJ1-4; abundance: NA; v_gene: TRBV19
CDR3aa: CAISPDEGSNQPQHF; CDR3nt: TGTGCCATCAGCCCGGACGAGGGTAGCAATCAGCCCCAGCATTTT; d_gene: NA; j_gene: TRBJ1-5; abundance: NA; v_gene: TRBV10-3
CDR3aa: CASSFPGDYGYTF; CDR3nt: TGTGCCAGCAGTTTTCCAGGGGACTATGGCTACACCTTC; d_gene: NA; j_gene: TRBJ1-2; abundance: NA; v_gene: TRBV12-3/TRBV12-4
CDR3aa: CASSLTGSSPLHF; CDR3nt: TGTGCCAGCAGCTTAACAGGGAGTTCACCCCTCCACTTT; d_gene: NA; j_gene: TRBJ1-6; abundance: few; v_gene: TRBV7-3
CDR3aa: CASSLSRFLGNTIYF; CDR3nt: TGTGCCAGCAGCTTATCCAGGTTTCTTGGAAACACCATATATTTT; d_gene: NA; j_gene: TRBJ1-3; abundance: NA; v_gene: TRBV11-2
CDR3aa: CAIRKTGIEAFF; CDR3nt: TGTGCCATCAGGAAGACAGGGATTGAAGCTTTCTTT; d_gene: TRBD1; j_gene: TRBJ1-1; abundance: NA; v_gene: TRBV10-3
CDR3aa: CASSHRQEDGYTF; CDR3nt: TGTGCCAGCAGCCACCGACAGGAGGATGGCTACACCTTC; d_gene: NA; j_gene: TRBJ1-2; abundance: NA; v_gene: TRBV3-1/TRBV3-2
CDR3aa: CASSPPSQLALSTDTQYF; CDR3nt: TGTGCCAGCAGCCCGCCCTCGCAACTAGCGTTAAGCACAGATACGCAGTATTTT; d_gene: TRBD2; j_gene: TRBJ2-3; abundance: NA; v_gene: TRBV5-6
CDR3aa: CASTLTLREEKLFF; CDR3nt: TGTGCCAGCACCCTGACTCTGAGGGAGGAAAAACTGTTTTTT; d_gene: NA; j_gene: TRBJ1-4; abundance: NA; v_gene: TRBV6-5
CDR3aa: CASSLAGAALTYEQYF; CDR3nt: TGTGCCAGCAGTTTAGCTGGGGCAGCCCTGACCTACGAGCAGTACTTC; d_gene: NA; j_gene: TRBJ2-7; abundance: NA; v_gene: TRBV28
CDR3aa: CASSLSAGDPTNEKLFF; CDR3nt: TGCGCCAGCAGCTTGTCCGCAGGGGATCCAACTAATGAAAAACTGTTTTTT; d_gene: NA; j_gene: TRBJ1-4; abundance: once; v_gene: TRBV5-1
CDR3aa: CASSQTRGQDGYTF; CDR3nt: TGTGCCAGCAGCCAAACCAGGGGTCAGGACGGCTACACCTTC; d_gene: NA; j_gene: TRBJ1-2; abundance: NA; v_gene: TRBV3-1/TRBV3-2
CDR3aa: CASSEAGQGWQPQHF; CDR3nt: TGTGCCAGCAGTGAAGCGGGACAGGGATGGCAGCCCCAGCATTTT; d_gene: TRBD1; j_gene: TRBJ1-5; abundance: NA; v_gene: TRBV6-1